Below, 11 T cell receptor beta chains from the same sample are listed, as sequenced in a study of CD8 T cells in ankylosing spondylitis. No cognate antigen is known for these TCRs. General observations from the study: Ankylosing spondylitis blood appeared to carry a characteristic TCR beta motif of eight or nine highly homologous variants.

TCRdb reprocessed the 5' RACE reads with MiXCR, giving one entry per CDR3 protein. Of 350,000 to 450,000 distinct CDR3 sequences in the sample, roughly 27% are singletons; the top ten hold roughly 1%. Sequencing used blood, either unsorted or a sorted T cell fraction (not recorded which). The receptors were gathered from a male donor with ankylosing spondylitis.

This chain connects TRBV11-2 to TRBJ2-5, with 9 bases matching TRBD2. The CDR3 has 19 residues. CDR1 and CDR2 (germline): SGHAT, FQNNGV. Losses at the gene ends were 7 bases for V and 2 bases for J; bases not matched to a gene: 20. DNA for the CDR3: TGTGCCAGCACCCCCCCTTGGGGCGGGAGGGCCCTGGGACAAGAGACCCAGTACTTC. Its protein is CASTPPWGGRALGQETQYF.

This clonotype was counted only a few times. This rearrangement joins TRBV29-1 to TRBJ1-1, with 10 bases identical to TRBD1. V was clipped by 4 bases and J by 7 bases; unmatched bases: 6. Germline CDR1 SQVTM, CDR2 ANQGSEA. CDR3 length equals 13 residues. CDR3 nucleotide sequence: TGCAGCGTTGCCGGGACAGGGGCCGTTGAAGCTTTCTTT. The encoded protein is CSVAGTGAVEAFF.

The table lists this clonotype with a few counts. The genes are TRBV16 and TRBJ2-1; D might be TRBD1 or TRBD2, each matching 5 bases. Between the trimmed V and J ends, which lost 2 bases and 0 bases, there was a span of 11 bases. The germline gives CDR1 KGHSY, CDR2 FQNENV. CDR3 length: 16 amino acids. The CDR3 bases are TGTGCCAGCAGCCAACCCGGGACCAGCTCCTACAATGAGCAGTTCTTC. It codes for CASSQPGTSSYNEQFF.

This clonotype was observed a few times. The chain links TRBV20-1 to TRBJ2-1; 11 nucleotides agree with TRBD2. J lost 4 bases, V lost 3 bases, and 5 bases had no gene match. Germline CDR1 DFQATT, CDR2 SNEGSKA (reference sequence). This CDR3 spans 15 amino acids. The CDR3 DNA reads TGCAGTGCTAGCCCCGGGACTAGCGGTTACAATGAGCAGTTCTTC. Its protein is CSASPGTSGYNEQFF.

This clonotype was counted only a few times. The V and J genes are TRBV20-1 and TRBJ2-1; 9 bases map to TRBD2. The CDR3 contains 14 residues. In germline, CDR1 is DFQATT, CDR2 SNEGSKA (reference sequence). Unmatched junction bases numbered 6, after V lost 3 bases and J lost 6 bases. The CDR3 DNA reads TGCAGTGCTAGGGCGGGACTAGCACCCAATGAGCAGTTCTTC. It yields the protein CSARAGLAPNEQFF.

The chain links TRBV6-1 to TRBJ1-2; no firm D call. V gave up 10 bases and J gave up 4 bases, with 13 bases separating them. This CDR3 has 12 residues. Germline-derived CDR1 and CDR2 are MNHNS and SASEGT. The CDR3 coding sequence is TGTGCCACCGACGAGGGCCTCTATGGCTACACCTTC. Residues: CATDEGLYGYTF.

In this sample, this clonotype turned up a few times. V gene TRBV6-6 combines with J gene TRBJ1-5; D is undetermined. The CDR3 runs 13 residues. V lost 2 bases to trimming and J lost 6 bases, with 8 bases between them. Germline lookup yields CDR1 MNHNY and CDR2 SVGAGI (reference sequence). CDR3 in amino acids: CASSYGGGQPQHF. The CDR3 nucleotides read TGTGCCAGCAGTTACGGAGGAGGTCAGCCCCAGCATTTT.

This clonotype was seen ten or more times. The V call is TRBV7-9, the J call TRBJ1-1; no reliable D call. The CDR3 is made up of 13 amino acids. Trimming pared 7 bases from V and 4 bases from J, leaving 13 bases between. CDR1 SEHNR and CDR2 FQNEAQ come from the germline V gene (reference sequence). CDR3 bases: TGTGCCAGCATGTTGGTGCGGAGCACTGAAGCTTTCTTT. Translation gives CASMLVRSTEAFF. The whole variable domain, remainder taken from reference TRBV7-9 and TRBJ1-1, is DTGVSQNPRHKITKRGQNVTFRCDPISEHNRLYWYRQTLGQGPEFLTYFQNEAQLEKSRLLSDRFSAERPKGSFSTLEIQRTEQGDSAMYLCASMLVRSTEAFFGQGTRLTVV.

V and J are TRBV4-2 and TRBJ2-1, with TRBD2 as a possible D gene (6 bases). The CDR3 totals 17 residues. Looked up from germline, CDR1 is LGHNA and CDR2 is YNFKEQ. V lost 1 base and J 7 bases, leaving 20 bases between the germline ends. The CDR3 here is CASSQGFGAGIGNEQFF. Here the CDR3 DNA reads TGTGCCAGCAGCCAAGGGTTTGGGGCGGGAATCGGAAATGAGCAGTTCTTC.

The gene calls are TRBV5-1 and TRBJ2-2, with TRBD2 matching 8 bases. The CDR3 contains 16 residues. Unmatched junction bases numbered 3, after V lost 0 bases and J lost 2 bases. Germline CDR1 is SGHRS and CDR2 is YFSETQ. CDR3 DNA sequence: TGCGCCAGCAGCTTGGCGACTAGCGCTAACACCGGGGAGCTGTTTTTT. Translated: CASSLATSANTGELFF.

This chain connects TRBV25-1 to TRBJ2-2; D may be TRBD2 (6 bases). Germline V gene lookup returns CDR1 MGHDK and CDR2 SYGVNS. With 2 bases removed from V and 0 bases from J, the gap between germline ends came to 10 bases. There are 16 residues in the CDR3. The CDR3 DNA reads as TGTGCCAGCAGTGAACCGGGCGGGACGAACACCGGGGAGCTGTTTTTT. This codes for CASSEPGGTNTGELFF.